This record covers a single TCR beta chain. The data are from a study of blood T cell repertoires in COVID-19. At the level of the study: T cells, B-cell-depleted T cells, or PBMCs supplied cDNA or gDNA.

Authors' data handling: Amplification with reference gene primers provided the estimates of nucleated cell counts. Assay: immunoSEQ multiplex PCR; the TCRdb copy retains only in-frame clones and omits some. That table gives V, J and clone size, and the DNA gave D and trimming. The repertoire holds about 270,000 clones, with approximately 77% as singletons. Sequencing used peripheral blood. This sequence originates from a woman aged 18-30 years with acute or convalescent COVID-19.

As DNA, the CDR3 is TGTGCCAGCAGTTACAGTTGGCTAACCTCGGGGGAGCAGTACTTC. It yields the protein CASSYSWLTSGEQYF. The genes are TRBV6-2 or TRBV6-3 and TRBJ2-7; possibly TRBD2 for D (5 bases). Between the trimmed V and J ends, which lost 2 bases and 7 bases, there was a span of 18 bases. This CDR3 is built from 15 residues. Germline V gene sequence: CDR1 MNHEY, CDR2 SVGEGT.